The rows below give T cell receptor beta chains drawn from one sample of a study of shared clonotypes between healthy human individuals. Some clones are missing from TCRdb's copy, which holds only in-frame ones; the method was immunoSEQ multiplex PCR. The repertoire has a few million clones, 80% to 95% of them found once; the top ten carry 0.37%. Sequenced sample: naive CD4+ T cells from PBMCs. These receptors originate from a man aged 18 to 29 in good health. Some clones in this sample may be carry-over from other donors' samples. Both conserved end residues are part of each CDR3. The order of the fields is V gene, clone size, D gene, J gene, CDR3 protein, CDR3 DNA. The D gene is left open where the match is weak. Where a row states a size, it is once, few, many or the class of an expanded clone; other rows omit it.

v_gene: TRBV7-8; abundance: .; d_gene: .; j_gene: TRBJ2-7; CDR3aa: CASSLVVQGYEQYF; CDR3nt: TGTGCCAGCAGCTTAGTAGTTCAGGGGTACGAGCAGTACTTC
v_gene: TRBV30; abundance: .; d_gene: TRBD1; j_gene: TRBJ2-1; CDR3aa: CAWSVGQGYYNEQFF; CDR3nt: TGTGCCTGGAGTGTAGGACAGGGTTACTACAATGAGCAGTTCTTC
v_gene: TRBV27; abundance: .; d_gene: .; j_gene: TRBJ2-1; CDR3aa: CATRVSSYNEQFF; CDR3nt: TGTGCCACAAGGGTGAGCTCCTACAATGAGCAGTTCTTC
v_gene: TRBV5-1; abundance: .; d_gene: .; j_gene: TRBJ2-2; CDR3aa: CASREGYTGELFF; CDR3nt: TGCGCCAGCAGGGAGGGTTACACCGGGGAGCTGTTTTTT
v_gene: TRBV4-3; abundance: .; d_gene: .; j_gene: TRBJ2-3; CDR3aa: CASSQDMGITDTQYF; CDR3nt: TGCGCCAGCAGCCAAGATATGGGTATTACAGATACGCAGTATTTT
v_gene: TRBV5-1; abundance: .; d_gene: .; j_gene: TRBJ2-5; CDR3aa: CASGEDGTGETQYF; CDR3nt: TGCGCCAGCGGCGAGGACGGGACCGGCGAGACCCAGTACTTC
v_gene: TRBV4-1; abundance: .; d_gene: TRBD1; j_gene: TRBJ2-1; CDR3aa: CASSQAGTGESEQFF; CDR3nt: TGCGCCAGCAGCCAAGCGGGGACAGGGGAAAGTGAGCAGTTCTTC
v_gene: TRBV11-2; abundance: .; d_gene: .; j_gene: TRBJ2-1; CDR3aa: CASSLVRRRQAPNPNEQFF; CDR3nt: TGTGCCAGCAGCTTAGTCCGAAGACGACAGGCGCCTAATCCCAATGAGCAGTTCTTC
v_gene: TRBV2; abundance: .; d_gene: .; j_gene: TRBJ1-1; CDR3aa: CASKPQGLENTEAFF; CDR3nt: TGTGCCAGCAAACCCCAGGGGCTTGAGAACACTGAAGCTTTCTTT
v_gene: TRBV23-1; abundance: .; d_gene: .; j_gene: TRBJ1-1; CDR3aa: CASSQNTEAFF; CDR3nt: TGCGCCAGCAGCCAGAACACTGAAGCTTTCTTT
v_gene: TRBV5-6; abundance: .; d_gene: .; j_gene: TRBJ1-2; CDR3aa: CASSLSVSDYGYTF; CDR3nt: TGTGCCAGCAGCTTGTCGGTCTCAGACTATGGCTACACCTTC
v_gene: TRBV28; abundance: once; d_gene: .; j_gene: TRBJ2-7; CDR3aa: CASSLYSADEQYF; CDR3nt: TGTGCCAGCAGTTTATATTCAGCGGACGAGCAGTACTTC
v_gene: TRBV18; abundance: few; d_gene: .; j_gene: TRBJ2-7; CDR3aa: CASSPPDYYEQYF; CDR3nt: TGTGCCAGCTCACCACCGGACTACTACGAGCAGTACTTC
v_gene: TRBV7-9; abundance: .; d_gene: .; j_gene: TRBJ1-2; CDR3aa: CASSYQPGPNYGYTF; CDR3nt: TGTGCCAGCAGCTACCAACCGGGGCCAAACTATGGCTACACCTTC
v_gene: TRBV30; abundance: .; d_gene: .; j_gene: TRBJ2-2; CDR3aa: CAWSAGTENTGELFF; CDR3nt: TGTGCCTGGAGCGCCGGGACCGAGAACACCGGGGAGCTGTTTTTT
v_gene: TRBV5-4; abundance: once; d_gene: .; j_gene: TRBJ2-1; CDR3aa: CASSTGHGSYNEQFF; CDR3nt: TGTGCCAGCTCTACGGGGCACGGTTCCTACAATGAGCAGTTCTTC
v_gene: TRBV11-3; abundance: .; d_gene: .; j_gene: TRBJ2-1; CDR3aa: CASSLALTGNEQFF; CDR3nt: TGTGCCAGCAGCCTTGCCTTGACTGGAAATGAGCAGTTCTTC
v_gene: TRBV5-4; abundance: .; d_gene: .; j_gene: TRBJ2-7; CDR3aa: CASSPPPGGSSYEQYF; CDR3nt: TGTGCCAGCAGCCCCCCCCCTGGGGGGAGCTCCTACGAGCAGTACTTC
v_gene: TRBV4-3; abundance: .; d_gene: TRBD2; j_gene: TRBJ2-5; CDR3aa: CASSQDGRGRGETQYF; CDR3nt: TGCGCCAGCAGCCAAGATGGGCGCGGGAGGGGTGAGACCCAGTACTTC
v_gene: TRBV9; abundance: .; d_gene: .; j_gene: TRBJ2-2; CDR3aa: CASSSLDGRDTGELFF; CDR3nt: TGTGCCAGCAGCTCCCTGGACGGGCGCGACACCGGGGAGCTGTTTTTT
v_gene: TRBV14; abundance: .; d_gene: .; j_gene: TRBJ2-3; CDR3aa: CASSQDLPRGATQYF; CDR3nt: TGTGCCAGCAGCCAAGATTTACCGCGGGGAGCCACGCAGTATTTT
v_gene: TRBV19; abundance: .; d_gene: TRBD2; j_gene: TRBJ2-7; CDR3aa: CASSPTRLAGVLKDSYEQYF; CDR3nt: TGTGCCAGTAGTCCGACCCGGCTAGCGGGAGTACTAAAAGACTCCTACGAGCAGTACTTC
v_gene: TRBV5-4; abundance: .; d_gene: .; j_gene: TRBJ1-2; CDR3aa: CASSQTDGNYGYTF; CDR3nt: TGTGCCAGCAGTCAGACTGACGGGAACTATGGCTACACCTTC